This TCR beta chain is drawn from a study of STAT5B mutations in CD4+ large granular lymphocyte leukemia. Findings and caveats of the study: Without putative leukemic clones, patient CD4-sorted repertoires remained more clonal than healthy CD4+ repertoires. Compared with healthy controls (2/35), patient top clones favored TRBV06 (8/27).

The method was immunoSEQ multiplex PCR; TCRdb's version includes in-frame clones alone and lacks a portion of them. Seen here are under 40,000 clones, approximately 71% observed once, and the top ten hold less than 0.5%. A note on this clone: As yet, its antigen is unknown.

The germline V gene encodes CDR1 SGHRS and CDR2 YFSETQ. Trimming cost V 0 bases and J 8 bases, with 10 bases left between them. This CDR3 is built from 13 residues. The chain recombines TRBV5-1 with TRBJ2-3; perhaps TRBD2 as D (6 bases). This receptor was identified in a human donor in good health. The specimen was CD4+ T cells from blood buffy coats. The CDR3 loop is CASSLVGLGTQYF. The CDR3, as DNA: TGCGCCAGCAGCTTGGTGGGACTGGGTACGCAGTATTTT.